This entry concerns a single TCR beta chain. Its antigen remains undetermined. No base quality information exists; no much larger clone differs at one position. The study evaluated CTLA-4 blockade (ipilimumab) given together with focal radiation therapy in patients who had chemo-refractory metastatic non-small-cell lung cancer. The library was prepared using the immunoSEQ multiplex PCR assay. Here the immuneACCESS table is served through TCRdb, limited to in-frame sequences with V and J called. Missing clones are a known gap in these copies; in checked studies unresolved V genes cover under half, and the rest lacks a known reason. The sample has about 77,000 clones on record, roughly four fifths of them singletons. 9.9% of the sample comes from the top ten. The CDR3 starts with the cysteine, ends with the phenylalanine, and has 15 residues. Only the CDR3 part of the read is kept: 45 bases, read in frame from the first base. V and J are trimmed by 0 bases and 7 bases, and the gene matches miss 5 bases of the junction. CDR1 and CDR2 were assigned from the germline V gene (reference sequence) as SGHNT and YYREEE.

The data stem from a study of radiotherapy plus CTLA-4 blockade in lung cancer (dated by TCRdb to about 2018). Regarding the complete study: Among the enrolled patients, 18% had an objective response, and approximately 33% reached disease control. The research as a whole found: After treatment with radiotherapy and ipilimumab, TCR clones that originated in tumors expanded in peripheral blood. Increased serum interferon-beta after radiation, together with early dynamic changes in blood T cell clones, were reported to be the strongest predictors of response.

Sequenced material: peripheral blood, taken from a patient treated with radiotherapy plus ipilimumab. The sequence joins TRBV5-4 to TRBJ2-1; TRBD1 lines up with 9 middle nucleotides. The clonotype originates from a human donor with non-small cell lung cancer whose response to radiotherapy plus ipilimumab could not be evaluated. The bases read TGTGCCAGCAGCTTGGGTGGGACAGGGATGAATGAGCAGTTCTTC. Its amino acids are CASSLGGTGMNEQFF. Where the CDR3 stops, the reference TRBV5-4 and TRBJ2-1 genes take over; the full variable domain is ETGVTQSPTHLIKTRGQQVTLRCSSQSGHNTVSWYQQALGQGPQFIFQYYREEENGRGNFPPRFSGLQFPNYSSELNVNALELDDSALYLCASSLGGTGMNEQFFGPGTRLTVL.